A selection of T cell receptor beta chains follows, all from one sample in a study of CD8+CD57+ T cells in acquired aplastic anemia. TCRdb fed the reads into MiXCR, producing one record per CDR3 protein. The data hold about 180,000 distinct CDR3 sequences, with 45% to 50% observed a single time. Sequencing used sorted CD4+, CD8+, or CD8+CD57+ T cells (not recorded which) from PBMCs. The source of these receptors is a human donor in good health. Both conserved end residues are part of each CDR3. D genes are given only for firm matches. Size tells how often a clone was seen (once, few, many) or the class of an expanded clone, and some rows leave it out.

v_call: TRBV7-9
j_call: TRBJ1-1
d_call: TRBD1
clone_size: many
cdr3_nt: TGTGCCAGCAGCACTGGACAGGCCACTGAAGCTTTCTTT
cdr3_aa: CASSTGQATEAFF

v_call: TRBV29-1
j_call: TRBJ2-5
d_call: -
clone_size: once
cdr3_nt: TGCGGCGTAGACGTCAATCGAAAAGAGACCCAGTACTTC
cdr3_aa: CGVDVNRKETQYF

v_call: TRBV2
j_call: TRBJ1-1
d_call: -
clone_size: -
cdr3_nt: TGTGCCAGCAGTGACGGGGTAGAGGACACTGAAGCTTTCTTT
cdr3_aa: CASSDGVEDTEAFF

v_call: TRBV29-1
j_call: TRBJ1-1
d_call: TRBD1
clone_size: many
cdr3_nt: TGCAGCGTCGTACAGGGGGCGAGAACTGAAGCTTTCTTT
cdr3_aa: CSVVQGARTEAFF

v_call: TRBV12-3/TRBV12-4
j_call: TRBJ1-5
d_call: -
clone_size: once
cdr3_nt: TGTGCCAGCAGTCTTAGCGGGAGAATCAACAATGAGCATTTT
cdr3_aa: CASSLSGRINNEHF

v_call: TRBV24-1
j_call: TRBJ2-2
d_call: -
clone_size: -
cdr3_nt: TGTGCCACCAGTGATCAAACTAGGAACGGGGAGCTGTTTTTT
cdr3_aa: CATSDQTRNGELFF

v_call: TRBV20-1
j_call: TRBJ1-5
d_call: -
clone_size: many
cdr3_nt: TGCAGTGCTAGAGATCCGAACAGGAATCAGCCCCAGCATTTT
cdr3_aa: CSARDPNRNQPQHF

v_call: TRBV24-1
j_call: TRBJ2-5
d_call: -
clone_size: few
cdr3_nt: TGTGCCACCAGTGATTTGCTGGAGACCCAGTACTTC
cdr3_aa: CATSDLLETQYF

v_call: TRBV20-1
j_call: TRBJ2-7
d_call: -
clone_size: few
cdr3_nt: TGCAGTGCTATGACTAGACCCGGCGAGCAGTACTTC
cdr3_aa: CSAMTRPGEQYF

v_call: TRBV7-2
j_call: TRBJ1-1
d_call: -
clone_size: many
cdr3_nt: TGTGCCAGCAGCTTAGTTGGGGGGAACACTGAAGCTTTCTTT
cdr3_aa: CASSLVGGNTEAFF

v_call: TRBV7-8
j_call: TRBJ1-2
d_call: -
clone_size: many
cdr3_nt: TGTGCCAGCAGCTTATCGGGTTTTGGCTACACCTTC
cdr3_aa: CASSLSGFGYTF

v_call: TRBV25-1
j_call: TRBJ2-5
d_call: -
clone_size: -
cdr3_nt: TGTGCCAGCAGTGAACTCAGGGGTCAAGAGACCCAGTACTTC
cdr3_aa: CASSELRGQETQYF

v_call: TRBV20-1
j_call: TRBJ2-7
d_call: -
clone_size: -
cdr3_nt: TGCAGTGCTAGAGCCGCGGCTACCAACGAGCAGTACTTC
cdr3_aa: CSARAAATNEQYF

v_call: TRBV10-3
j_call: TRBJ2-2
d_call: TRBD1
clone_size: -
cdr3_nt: TGTGCCAGCAGTTCAGACAGGGGGCTGGTCGGGGAGCTGTTTTTT
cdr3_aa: CASSSDRGLVGELFF

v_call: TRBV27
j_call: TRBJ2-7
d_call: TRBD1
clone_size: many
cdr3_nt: TGTGCCAGCAGTTCCTGGGGGACAGCTCCCTCCTACGAGCAGTACTTC
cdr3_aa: CASSSWGTAPSYEQYF

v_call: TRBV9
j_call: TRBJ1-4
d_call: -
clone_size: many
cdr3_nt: TGTGCCAGCAGCGTAGCAGCGGGTGCAACTAATGAAAAACTGTTTTTT
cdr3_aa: CASSVAAGATNEKLFF

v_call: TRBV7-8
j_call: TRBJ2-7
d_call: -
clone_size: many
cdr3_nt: TGTGCCAGCAGCGGTTGGGGCCCCTACGAGCAGTACTTC
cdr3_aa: CASSGWGPYEQYF

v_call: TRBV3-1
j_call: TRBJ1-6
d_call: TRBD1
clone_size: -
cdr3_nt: TGTGCCAGCAGCCAAGTGGGGACAGTTGGTTCACCCCTCCACTTT
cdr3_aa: CASSQVGTVGSPLHF

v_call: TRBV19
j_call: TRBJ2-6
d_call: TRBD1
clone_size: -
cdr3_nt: TGTGCCAGTAGTAACCCCGGACAGGGGTCCTCTGGGGCCAACGTCCTGACTTTC
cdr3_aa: CASSNPGQGSSGANVLTF

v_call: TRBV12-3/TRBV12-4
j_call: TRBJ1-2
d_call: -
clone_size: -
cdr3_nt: TGTGCCAGCAGTCTACTGTCAGTGGGGGGCTACACCTTC
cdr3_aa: CASSLLSVGGYTF

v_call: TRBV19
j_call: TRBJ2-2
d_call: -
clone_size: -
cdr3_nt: TGTGCCAGTAGTAAAAGACAGGTACTGTTTTTT
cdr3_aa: CASSKRQVLFF

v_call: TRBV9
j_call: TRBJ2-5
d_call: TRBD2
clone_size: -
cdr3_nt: TGTGCCAGCAGCCGTATGGGAGGGACTCAAGAGACCCAGTACTTC
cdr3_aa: CASSRMGGTQETQYF

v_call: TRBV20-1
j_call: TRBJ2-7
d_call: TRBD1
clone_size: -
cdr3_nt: TGCAGTGCTAGAGGGACAGGTCTGGGGGAGCAGTACTTC
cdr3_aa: CSARGTGLGEQYF

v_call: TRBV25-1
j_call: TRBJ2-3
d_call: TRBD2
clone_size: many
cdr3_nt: TGTGCCAGCAGCCCTAGCGGGAGGGCAGATACGCAGTATTTT
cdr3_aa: CASSPSGRADTQYF

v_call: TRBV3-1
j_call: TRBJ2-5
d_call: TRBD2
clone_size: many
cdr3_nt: TGTGCCAGCAGCCCGATGACTAGCGGGAGGCAGTACTTC
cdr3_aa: CASSPMTSGRQYF

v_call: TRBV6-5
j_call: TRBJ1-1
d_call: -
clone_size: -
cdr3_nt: TGTGCCAGCAGTTACCGACAGCGAGAATGGATTAACACTGAAGCTTTCTTT
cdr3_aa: CASSYRQREWINTEAFF

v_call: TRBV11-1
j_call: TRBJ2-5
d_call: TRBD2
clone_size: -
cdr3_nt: TGTGCCAGCAGCTCCCCGTCGGGACTAGCGATTCAAGAGACCCAGTACTTC
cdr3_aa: CASSSPSGLAIQETQYF

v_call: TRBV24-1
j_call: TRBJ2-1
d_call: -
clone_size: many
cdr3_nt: TGTGCCACCAGTGCCCGGACGAGCAGGTCCTACAATGAGCAGTTCTTC
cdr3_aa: CATSARTSRSYNEQFF

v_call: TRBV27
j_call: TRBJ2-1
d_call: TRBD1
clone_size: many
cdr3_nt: TGTGCCAGCAGTTTGGGACAGGTACAATTTGAGCAGTTCTTC
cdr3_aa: CASSLGQVQFEQFF

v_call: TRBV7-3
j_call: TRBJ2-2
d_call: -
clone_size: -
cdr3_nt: TGTGCCAGCAGCCCTGTCGGGGAGCTGGTTTTT
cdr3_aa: CASSPVGELVF

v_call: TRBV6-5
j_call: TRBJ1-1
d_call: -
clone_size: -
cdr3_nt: TGTGCCAGCAGTTACTCGGGCAGAGGGGCCGCTTTCTTT
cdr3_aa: CASSYSGRGAAFF

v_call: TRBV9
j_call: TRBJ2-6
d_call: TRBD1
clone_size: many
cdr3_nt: TGTGCCAGCAGCCCCTTACCGGGACAGGGCACCTCTGGGGCCAACGTCCTGACTTTC
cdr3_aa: CASSPLPGQGTSGANVLTF

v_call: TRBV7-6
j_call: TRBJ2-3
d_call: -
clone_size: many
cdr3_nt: TGTGCCAGCAGCTTAGGCATGGGAGATACGCAGTATTTT
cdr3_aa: CASSLGMGDTQYF

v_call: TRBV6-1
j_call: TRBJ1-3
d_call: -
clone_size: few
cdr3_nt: TGTGCCAGCAGTGGATACACTGTCTCTGGAAACACCATATATTTT
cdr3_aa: CASSGYTVSGNTIYF

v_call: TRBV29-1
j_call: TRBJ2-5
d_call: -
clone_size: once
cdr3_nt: TGCAGCGTTGCTGAAGAGACCCAGTACTTC
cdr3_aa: CSVAEETQYF

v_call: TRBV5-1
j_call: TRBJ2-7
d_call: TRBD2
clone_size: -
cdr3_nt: TGCGCCAGCAGCTCCCCCGGGACTACTGGCGAGCAGTACTTC
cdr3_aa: CASSSPGTTGEQYF

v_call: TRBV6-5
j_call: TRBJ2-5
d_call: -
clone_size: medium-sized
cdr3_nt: TGTGCCAGCAGCTTAGGGGAGACCCAGTACTTC
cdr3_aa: CASSLGETQYF

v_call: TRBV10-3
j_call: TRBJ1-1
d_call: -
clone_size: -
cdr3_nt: TGTGCCAGCAGTGACCCCTCAGGAGGAGCTTTCTTT
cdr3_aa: CASSDPSGGAFF

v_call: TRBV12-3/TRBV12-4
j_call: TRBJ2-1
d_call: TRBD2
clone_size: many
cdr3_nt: TGTGCCAGCAGTTTCTGGCTAGCGGGAGGATCTGAGCAGTTCTTC
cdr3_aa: CASSFWLAGGSEQFF

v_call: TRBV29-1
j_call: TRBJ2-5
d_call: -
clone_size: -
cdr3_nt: TGCGGCTTTCTTCGTCCAGGGCGGGAACCGGAGACCCAGTACTTC
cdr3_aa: CGFLRPGREPETQYF

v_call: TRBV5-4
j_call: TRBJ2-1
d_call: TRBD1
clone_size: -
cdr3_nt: TGTGCCAGCAGCTATTCCGGGACAGGGGTGGGCGATGAGCAGTTCTTC
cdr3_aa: CASSYSGTGVGDEQFF

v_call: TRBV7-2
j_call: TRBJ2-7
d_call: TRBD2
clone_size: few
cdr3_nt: TGTGCCAGCAGCTTAGCGGCGGGAGATTCCTACGAGCAGTACTTC
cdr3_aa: CASSLAAGDSYEQYF

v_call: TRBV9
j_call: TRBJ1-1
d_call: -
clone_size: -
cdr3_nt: TGTGCCAGCAGCGATCGTGACATGAACACTGAAGCTTTCTTT
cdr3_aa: CASSDRDMNTEAFF

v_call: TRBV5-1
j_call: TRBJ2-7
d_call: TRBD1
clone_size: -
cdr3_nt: TGCGCCAGTGCAACCGGGACAGGGGCGCGGCAGTACTTC
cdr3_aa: CASATGTGARQYF

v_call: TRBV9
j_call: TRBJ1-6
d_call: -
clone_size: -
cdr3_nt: TGTGCCAGCAGCGTATTAGACAGTAATTCACCCCTCCACTTT
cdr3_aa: CASSVLDSNSPLHF